This T cell receptor beta chain was obtained from a study of shared clonotypes between healthy human individuals. This clone has more than one count but fewer than ten. The repertoire was sequenced with immunoSEQ multiplex PCR; TCRdb's copy has only in-frame clones and lacks some. The repertoire holds 2,500,000 or so clones, with 93% as singletons. This receptor was identified in a young man in good health. Some clones in this sample may be carry-over from other donors' samples. The source material was naive CD4+ T cells from PBMCs. Sample subset: CD45RA+ positively selected.

The CDR3 reads CASMKNTEAFF. CDR3 bases: TGTGCCAGCATGAAGAACACTGAAGCTTTCTTT. This chain uses TRBV6-1 with TRBJ1-1; D ambiguous. Trimming removed 7 bases at V and 1 base at J, with 4 bases between. The CDR3 is 11 amino acids. Germline-derived CDR1 and CDR2 are MNHNS and SASEGT.